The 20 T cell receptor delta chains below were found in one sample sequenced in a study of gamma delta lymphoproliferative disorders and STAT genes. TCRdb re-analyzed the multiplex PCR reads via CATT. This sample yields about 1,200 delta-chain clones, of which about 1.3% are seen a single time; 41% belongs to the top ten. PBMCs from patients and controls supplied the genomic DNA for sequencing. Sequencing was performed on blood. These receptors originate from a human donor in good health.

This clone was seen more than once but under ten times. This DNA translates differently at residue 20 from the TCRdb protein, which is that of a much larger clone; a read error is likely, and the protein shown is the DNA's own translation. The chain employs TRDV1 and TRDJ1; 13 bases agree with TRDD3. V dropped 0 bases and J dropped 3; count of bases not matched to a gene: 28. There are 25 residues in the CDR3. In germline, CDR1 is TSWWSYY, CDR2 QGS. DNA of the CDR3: TGTGCTCTTGGGGAACTACGGTGGGGGCGACGACGAATACTGGGGGATACGAAGTACGCCGATAAACTCATCTTT. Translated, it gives CALGELRWGRRRILGDTKYADKLIF.

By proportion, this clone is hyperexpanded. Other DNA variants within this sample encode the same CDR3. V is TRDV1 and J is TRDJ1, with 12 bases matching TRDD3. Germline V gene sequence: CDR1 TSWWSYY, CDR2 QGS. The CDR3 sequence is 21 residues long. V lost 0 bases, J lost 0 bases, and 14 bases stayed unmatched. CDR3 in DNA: TGTGCTCTTGGGGAACTTCGTTCCTACGCTGGGGGATACGAGCACACCGATAAACTCATCTTT. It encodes CALGELRSYAGGYEHTDKLIF.

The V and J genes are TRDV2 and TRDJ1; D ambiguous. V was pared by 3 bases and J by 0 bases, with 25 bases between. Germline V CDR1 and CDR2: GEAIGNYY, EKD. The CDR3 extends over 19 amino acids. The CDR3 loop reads CACDPLYTLGSKYTDKLIF. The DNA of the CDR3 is TGTGCCTGTGACCCTCTCTACACCTTGGGTTCTAAGTACACCGATAAACTCATCTTT.

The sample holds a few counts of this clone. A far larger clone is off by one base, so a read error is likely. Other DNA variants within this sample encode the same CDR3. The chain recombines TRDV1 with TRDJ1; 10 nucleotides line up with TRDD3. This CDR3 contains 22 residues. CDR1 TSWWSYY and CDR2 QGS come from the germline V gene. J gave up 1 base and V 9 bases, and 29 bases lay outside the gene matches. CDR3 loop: CALPSGTGGYGGPAGFTDKLIF. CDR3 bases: TGTGCTCTACCCTCCGGCACCGGGGGATACGGAGGTCCGGCTGGTTTCACCGATAAACTCATCTTT.

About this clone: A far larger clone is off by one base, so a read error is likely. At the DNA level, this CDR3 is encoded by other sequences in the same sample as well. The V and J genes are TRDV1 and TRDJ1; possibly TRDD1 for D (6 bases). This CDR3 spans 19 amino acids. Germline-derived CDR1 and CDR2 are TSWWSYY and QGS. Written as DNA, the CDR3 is TGTGCTCTTGGGGAAATCACTTTCCTGAAATACTGGAGTATCGATAAACTCATTTTT. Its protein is CALGEITFLKYWSIDKLIF.

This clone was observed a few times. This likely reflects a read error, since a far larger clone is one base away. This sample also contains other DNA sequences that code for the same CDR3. DNA for the CDR3: TGTGCCTTTGAGGCCCACGACAAACTACATGGTGGGGGATACCATGGCGATAAACTCATCTTT. Its translation is CAFEAHDKLHGGGYHGDKLIF. The genes are TRDV3 and TRDJ1; 10 nucleotides line up with TRDD3. CDR3 length: 21 residues. V gave up 2 bases and J gave up 4 bases; unmatched junction bases: 28. CDR1 is TVYSNPD, CDR2 GDNSRS, per germline (reference sequence).

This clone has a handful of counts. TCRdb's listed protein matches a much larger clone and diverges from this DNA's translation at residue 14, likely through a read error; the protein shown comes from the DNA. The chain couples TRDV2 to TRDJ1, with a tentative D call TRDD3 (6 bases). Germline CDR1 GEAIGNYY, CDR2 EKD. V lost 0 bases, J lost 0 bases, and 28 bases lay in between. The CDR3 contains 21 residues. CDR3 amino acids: CACDTVFRGGDPDPYTDKLIF. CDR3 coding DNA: TGTGCCTGTGACACCGTGTTCAGGGGGGGAGACCCCGATCCCTACACCGATAAACTCATCTTT.

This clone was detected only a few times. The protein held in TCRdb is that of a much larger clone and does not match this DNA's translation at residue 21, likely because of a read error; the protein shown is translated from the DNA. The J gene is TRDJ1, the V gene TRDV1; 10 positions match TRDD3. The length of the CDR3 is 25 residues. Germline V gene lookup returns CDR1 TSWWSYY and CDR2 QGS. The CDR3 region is CALGSSPDAAFYKFDWGMYTNKLIF. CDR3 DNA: TGTGCTCTTGGGTCCTCGCCCGACGCGGCCTTCTACAAATTTGACTGGGGGATGTACACCAATAAACTCATCTTT.

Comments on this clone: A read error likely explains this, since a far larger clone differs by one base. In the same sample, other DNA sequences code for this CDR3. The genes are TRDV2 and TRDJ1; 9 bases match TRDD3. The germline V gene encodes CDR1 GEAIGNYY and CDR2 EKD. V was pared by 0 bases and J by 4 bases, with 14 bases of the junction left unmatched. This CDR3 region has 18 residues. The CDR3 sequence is CACDTGLLGDTRHDKLIF. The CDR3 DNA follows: TGTGCCTGTGACACCGGACTACTGGGGGACACGCGGCACGATAAACTCATCTTT.

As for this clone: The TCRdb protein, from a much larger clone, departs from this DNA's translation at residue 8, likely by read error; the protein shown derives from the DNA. The CDR3 protein is CALGSSPVAAFYKFDWGMYTDKLIF. The CDR3 coding sequence is TGTGCTCTTGGGTCCTCGCCCGTCGCGGCCTTCTACAAATTTGACTGGGGGATGTACACCGATAAACTCATCTTT. This chain links TRDV1 with TRDJ1; 10 positions agree with TRDD3. The CDR3 consists of 25 residues. The J segment lost 0 bases and the V segment lost 5 bases, leaving 33 bases of the junction unmatched. Germline V gene data show CDR1 as TSWWSYY and CDR2 as QGS.

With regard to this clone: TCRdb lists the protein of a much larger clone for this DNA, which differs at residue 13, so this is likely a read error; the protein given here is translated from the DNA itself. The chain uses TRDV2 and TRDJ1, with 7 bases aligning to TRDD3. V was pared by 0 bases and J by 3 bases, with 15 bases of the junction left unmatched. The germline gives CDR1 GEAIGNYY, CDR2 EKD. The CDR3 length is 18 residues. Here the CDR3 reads CACDTLTGALLYADKLIF. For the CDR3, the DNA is TGTGCCTGTGACACCCTTACTGGGGCACTGTTGTACGCCGATAAACTCATCTTT.

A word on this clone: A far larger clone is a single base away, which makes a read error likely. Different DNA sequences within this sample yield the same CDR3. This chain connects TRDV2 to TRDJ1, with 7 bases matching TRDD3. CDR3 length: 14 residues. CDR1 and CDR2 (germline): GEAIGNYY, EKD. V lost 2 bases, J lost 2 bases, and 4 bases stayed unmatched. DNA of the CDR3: TGTGCCTGTGACAGGCTGGGGGGGACCGATAAACTCATCTTT. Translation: CACDRLGGTDKLIF.

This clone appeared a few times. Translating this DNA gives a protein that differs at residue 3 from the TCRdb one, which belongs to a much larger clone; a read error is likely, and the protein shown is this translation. The CDR3 DNA reads as TGTGCTTTTGGGGAACGAGGCTTTCTCCTTACTGGGGATTCGTACACCGATAAACTCATCTTT. Its protein product is CAFGERGFLLTGDSYTDKLIF. The chain recombines TRDV1 with TRDJ1, with 7 bases identical to TRDD3. Germline CDR1 is TSWWSYY and CDR2 is QGS. This CDR3 spans 21 amino acids.

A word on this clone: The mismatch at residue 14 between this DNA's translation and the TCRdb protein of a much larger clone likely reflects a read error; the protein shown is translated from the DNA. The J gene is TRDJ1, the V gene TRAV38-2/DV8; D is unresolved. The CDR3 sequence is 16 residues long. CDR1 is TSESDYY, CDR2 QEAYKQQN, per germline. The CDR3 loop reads CAYRSVWYVTVEKPIF. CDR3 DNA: TGTGCTTATAGGAGCGTGTGGTACGTGACTGTAGAAAAACCCATCTTT.

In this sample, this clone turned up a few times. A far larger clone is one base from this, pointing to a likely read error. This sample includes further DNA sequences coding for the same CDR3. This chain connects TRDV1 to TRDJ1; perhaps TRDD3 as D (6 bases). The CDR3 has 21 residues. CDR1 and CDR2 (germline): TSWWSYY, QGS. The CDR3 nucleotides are TGTGCTCTTGGCCCCCCTTACACGCTTAGTGGGGGTCGGAGGTACACCGATAAACTTATCTTT. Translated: CALGPPYTLSGGRRYTDKLIF.

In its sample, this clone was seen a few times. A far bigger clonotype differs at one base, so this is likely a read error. Here the CDR3 reads CALGDLYVLGDTGYADKLIF. CDR3 bases: TGTGCTCTTGGGGACCTCTACGTACTGGGGGATACCGGGTACGCCGATAAACTCATCTTT. The chain carries TRDV1 and TRDJ1; 12 positions agree with TRDD3. CDR3 length equals 20 residues. Germline values: CDR1 TSWWSYY, CDR2 QGS. Unmatched junction bases numbered 17, after V lost 3 bases and J lost 3 bases.

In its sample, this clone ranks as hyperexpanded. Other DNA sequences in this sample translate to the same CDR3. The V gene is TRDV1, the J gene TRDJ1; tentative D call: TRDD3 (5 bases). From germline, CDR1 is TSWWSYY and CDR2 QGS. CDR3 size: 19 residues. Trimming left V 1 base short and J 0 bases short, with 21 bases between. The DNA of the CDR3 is TGTGCTCTTGGGGAACCTACGCTGGTGGGGCCAGCCTACACCGATAAACTCATCTTT. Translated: CALGEPTLVGPAYTDKLIF.

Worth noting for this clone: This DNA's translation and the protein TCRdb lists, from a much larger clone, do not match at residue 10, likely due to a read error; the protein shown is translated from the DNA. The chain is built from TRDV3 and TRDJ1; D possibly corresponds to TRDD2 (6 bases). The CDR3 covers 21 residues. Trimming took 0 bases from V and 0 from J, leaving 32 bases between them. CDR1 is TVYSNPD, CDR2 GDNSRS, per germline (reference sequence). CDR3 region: CAFSSPTGWEYREMYTDKLIF. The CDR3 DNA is TGTGCCTTTAGTAGTCCTACTGGCTGGGAATACCGGGAGATGTACACCGATAAACTCATCTTT.

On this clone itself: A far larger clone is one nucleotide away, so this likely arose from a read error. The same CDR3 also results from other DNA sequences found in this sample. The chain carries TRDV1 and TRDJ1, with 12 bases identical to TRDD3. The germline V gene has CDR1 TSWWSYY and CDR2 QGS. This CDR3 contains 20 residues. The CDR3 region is CALGDLYVLGDTGYTDKLIF. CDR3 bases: TGTGCTCTTGGGGACCTCTACGTACTGGGGGATACCGGGTACACCGATAAGCTCATCTTT.

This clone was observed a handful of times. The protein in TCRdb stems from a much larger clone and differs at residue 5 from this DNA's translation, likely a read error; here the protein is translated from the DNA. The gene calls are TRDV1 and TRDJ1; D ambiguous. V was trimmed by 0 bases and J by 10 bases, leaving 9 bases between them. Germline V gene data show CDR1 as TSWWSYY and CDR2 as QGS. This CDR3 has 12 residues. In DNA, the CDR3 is TGTGCTCTTGGGGAACTAGAGTGTGGACTCATCTTT. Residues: CALGELECGLIF.